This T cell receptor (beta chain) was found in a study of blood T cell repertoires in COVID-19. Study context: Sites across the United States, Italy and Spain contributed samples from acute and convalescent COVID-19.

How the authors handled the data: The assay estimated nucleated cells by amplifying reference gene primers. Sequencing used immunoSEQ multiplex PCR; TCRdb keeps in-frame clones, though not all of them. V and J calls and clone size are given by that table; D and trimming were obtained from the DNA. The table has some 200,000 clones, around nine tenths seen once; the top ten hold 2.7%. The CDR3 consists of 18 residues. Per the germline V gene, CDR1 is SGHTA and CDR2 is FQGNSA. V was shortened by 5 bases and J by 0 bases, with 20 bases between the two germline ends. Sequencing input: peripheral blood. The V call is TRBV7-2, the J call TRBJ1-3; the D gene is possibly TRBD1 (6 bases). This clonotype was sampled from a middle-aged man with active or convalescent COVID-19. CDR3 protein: CASSTDALGGISGNTIYF. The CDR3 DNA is TGTGCCAGCAGCACGGACGCTCTAGGGGGAATCTCTGGAAACACCATATATTTT.